These 15 T cell receptor beta chains share one sample of origin, sequenced in a study of molecular identifiers for immune sequencing clone quantification. TCRdb processed the PCR reads anew with MiXCR; each CDR3 protein has one entry. The table has 20,000 to 25,000 distinct CDR3 sequences, roughly 18% seen once. Sequenced input: naive CD8+ T cells from blood, with Jurkat cell RNA spiked in. Subset defined: FACS-sorted CD8+CD4-CCR7+CD45RA+ naive T cells. These receptors came from a human donor in good health. Some libraries in this study had Jurkat cell RNA spiked in.

Points on this clonotype: This may arise from a read error, as a much more abundant clone is one base away. The rearrangement joins TRBV5-1 to TRBJ2-1, with D uncertain. Trimming cost V 1 base and J 4 bases, with 15 bases left between them. The CDR3 has 16 amino acids. Germline loops: CDR1 SGHRS, CDR2 YFSETQ. In DNA, the CDR3 is TGCGCCAGCAGCTTGCTGTCCAGGAACGTTTACAATGAGCAGTTCTTC. Its protein is CASSLLSRNVYNEQFF. Drawing the rest from reference TRBV5-1 and TRBJ2-1, the complete variable domain is KAGVTQTPRYLIKTRGQQVTLSCSPISGHRSVSWYQQTPGQGLQFLFEYFSETQRNKGNFPGRFSGRQFSNSRSEMNVSTLELGDSALYLCASSLLSRNVYNEQFFGPGTRLTVL.

In the case of this clonotype: Here the CDR3 omits its conserved ending phenylalanine or tryptophan, so a read error is the likely source. V usage is TRBV12-3 or TRBV12-4 and J usage is TRBJ2-5; tentatively, D is TRBD1 or TRBD2 (6 bases each). Between the trimmed V and J ends, which lost 5 bases and 2 bases, there was a span of 12 bases. The CDR3 is made up of 14 amino acids. The CDR3 bases are TGTGCCAGCAGTAGAGGGGGGAGACAAGAGACCCAGTACCTC. This gives the protein CASSRGGRQETQYL.

This clonotype was counted many times. As DNA, the CDR3 is TGCGCCAGCAGTGAGTCGAGTGTTAACAGCCGGGGAGATACGCAGTATTTT. It codes for CASSESSVNSRGDTQYF. The rearrangement joins TRBV10-2 to TRBJ2-3; tentatively, D is TRBD2 (5 bases). The V end lost 0 bases, the J end lost 5 bases, and 18 bases lay between the germline ends. The CDR3 length is 17 residues. In germline, CDR1 is WSHSY, CDR2 SAAADI.

This clonotype was counted only a few times. The junction shows a germline mismatch at one end, possibly a read error. The J gene is TRBJ2-7, the V gene TRBV27; a weak D match, TRBD1 (5 bases). Per the germline V gene, CDR1 is MNHEY and CDR2 is SMNVEV (reference sequence). The CDR3 is made up of 13 amino acids. In DNA, the CDR3 is TGTGCCCGCAGTTTGGGGCAGACCTACGAGCAGTACTTC. Its translation is CARSLGQTYEQYF.

This clonotype is labeled medium-sized. This rearrangement joins TRBV27 to TRBJ2-3, with 13 bases fitting TRBD2. V trimming: 5 bases; J trimming: 6 bases; junction bases outside the gene matches: 8. The CDR3 is made up of 16 amino acids. The germline gives CDR1 MNHEY, CDR2 SMNVEV (reference sequence). In DNA form, the CDR3 reads TGTGCCAGCAGTCAACTAGCGGGAGGGCCGATTGATACGCAGTATTTT. This codes for CASSQLAGGPIDTQYF.

In its sample, this clonotype was seen many times. The rearrangement links TRBV7-9 to TRBJ1-1; D remains ambiguous. Per the germline V gene, CDR1 is SEHNR and CDR2 is FQNEAQ (reference sequence). The CDR3 covers 12 residues. Deletions cut 4 bases from V and 6 bases from J, with 9 bases between. The CDR3 DNA follows: TGTGCCAGCAGCTCCCGCTTCTCTGAAGCTTTCTTT. It is translated as CASSSRFSEAFF.

This rearrangement joins TRBV2 to TRBJ1-1; D is ambiguous. Germline CDR1 and CDR2: SNHLY and FYNNEI. The CDR3 loop spans 15 amino acids. The CDR3 DNA reads as TGTGCGGGGTCGGGATGGCTAGAGCCCCCTGATTCGGCTTTCTTT. It translates to CAGSGWLEPPDSAFF.

This clonotype occurred many times. The chain combines TRBV4-1 with TRBJ1-1; the D is unclear. Germline-derived CDR1 and CDR2 are MGHRA and YSYEKL. The CDR3 has 16 residues. V shed 0 bases and J shed 5 bases, with 16 bases lying between them. The CDR3 here is CASSQDTGWGRTEAFF. The CDR3, as DNA: TGCGCCAGCAGCCAAGATACGGGGTGGGGAAGGACTGAAGCTTTCTTT.

In regard to this clonotype: This may stem from a read error, because a much larger clone lies one nucleotide away. The chain carries TRBV11-2 and TRBJ2-5; TRBD2 aligns across 9 bases. The CDR3 has 16 residues. The germline gives CDR1 SGHAT, CDR2 FQNNGV. CDR3 region: CASSLGAGGNQETRYF. CDR3 in DNA: TGTGCCAGCAGCTTAGGAGCGGGGGGTAACCAAGAGACCCGGTACTTC.

As to this clonotype: A single base separates this from a much larger clone, so it may be a read error. This chain connects TRBV7-9 to TRBJ2-5; D may be TRBD1 (5 bases). From germline, CDR1 is SEHNR and CDR2 FQNEAQ (reference sequence). This CDR3 comprises 16 residues. The CDR3, as DNA: TGTGCCGGCAGCCCCGAGACATCAGGGTTCCAAGAGACCCAGTACTTC. Its translation: CAGSPETSGFQETQYF.

By frequency in the sample, this clonotype is medium-sized. The chain joins TRBV9 to TRBJ2-7; 11 bases line up with TRBD2. Germline CDR1 is SGDLS and CDR2 is YYNGEE. The CDR3 runs 15 residues. The ends lost 4 bases at V and 5 bases at J; junction bases unmatched: 8. CDR3 DNA: TGTGCCAGCAGCCTGGGACTAGCGGCCTTAAACGAGCAGTACTTC. It codes for CASSLGLAALNEQYF.

This clonotype rates as medium-sized. The chain has TRBV7-6 and TRBJ2-3, with D possibly TRBD2 on 6 matching bases. Trimming removed 6 bases at V and 1 base at J, with 14 bases between. CDR1 and CDR2 from the germline V gene are SGHVS and FNYEAQ. The CDR3 consists of 15 residues. The CDR3 is CASSPSGGGTDTQYF. For the CDR3, the DNA is TGTGCCAGCAGTCCTTCCGGGGGAGGCACAGATACGCAGTATTTT.

This chain links TRBV12-3 or TRBV12-4 with TRBJ1-5; D is undetermined. CDR3 length: 12 residues. V dropped 8 bases and J dropped 3 bases, with 8 bases sitting between them. CDR3 residues: CASASSNQPQHF. As DNA, the CDR3 is TGTGCCAGCGCGTCTTCCAATCAGCCCCAGCATTTT.

This clonotype came up many times. This sequence joins TRBV7-2 and TRBJ2-3; 8 nucleotides agree with TRBD2. This CDR3 has 15 residues. V dropped 2 bases and J dropped 5; count of bases not matched to a gene: 6. CDR1 is SGHTA and CDR2 is FQGNSA in the germline V gene. The DNA of the CDR3 is TGTGCCAGCAGCTTAACAGCGGGAGTGGTAGATACGCAGTATTTT. It codes for CASSLTAGVVDTQYF.

As to this clonotype: This may be a read error, as it is one base from a much larger clone. The V call is TRBV29-1, the J call TRBJ2-1, with TRBD2 identical over 11 bases. Germline V gene sequence: CDR1 SQVTM, CDR2 ANQGSEA. The CDR3 spans 14 residues. V was pared by 7 bases and J by 2 bases, with 4 bases of the junction left unmatched. As DNA, the CDR3 is TGCAGCGCTGTAGCGGGAGGGACCTACAATGAGCAGTTCTTC. It translates to CSAVAGGTYNEQFF.